The 31 T cell receptor beta chains in this list originate from one sample, sequenced in a study of early T cells in non-severe SARS-CoV-2 infection (dated by TCRdb to the early 2020s). Library generation was performed with 5' RACE. The listed sequencing device is NextSeq 500. Using fastp trimming at Q25 and MiXCR clonotype assembly, TCRdb reanalyzed the public sequencing data and kept in-frame beta chains. Every distinct CDR3 protein forms one entry, paired with its most common genes and DNA. Recorded for this sample are some 100,000 distinct CDR3 sequences; under 15% of them occurred a single time. Of the sample, about 0.58% falls within the top ten clones. The sequencing input was whole blood. These TCRs come from an adult who was a healthcare worker with PCR-confirmed SARS-CoV-2 infection or an uninfected control (not recorded which).

This clonotype was found a few times. This chain uses TRBV27 with TRBJ1-1; D is uncertain. The CDR3 length is 15 residues. V was pared by 1 base and J by 4 bases, with 13 bases between. The germline V gene encodes CDR1 MNHEY and CDR2 SMNVEV (reference sequence). The DNA of the CDR3 is TGTGCCAGCAGTTTATTAAGGGCGGGTGGCACTGAAGCTTTCTTT. Translating it yields CASSLLRAGGTEAFF.

Comments on this clonotype: The conserved closing phenylalanine or tryptophan is absent in this CDR3, likely reflecting a read error. CDR3 residues: CASSPRIRGETQYS. CDR3 in DNA: TGTGCCAGCAGTCCCAGGATCAGGGGGGAGACCCAGTACTCC. The J gene is TRBJ2-5, the V gene TRBV11-2, with 7 bases that match TRBD1. Germline V gives CDR1 SGHAT, CDR2 FQNNGV. The V gene end was trimmed by 6 bases and the J gene end by 5 bases; junction bases not matched to a gene: 9. The CDR3 extends over 14 amino acids.

This clonotype was counted between two and nine times. This chain uses TRBV6-5 with TRBJ1-6; D not resolved. Germline CDR1 and CDR2: MNHEY and SVGAGI. There are 17 residues in the CDR3. V lost 0 bases and J 9 bases, leaving 18 bases between the germline ends. This CDR3 reads CASSYSADGGFPSPLHF. CDR3 nucleotide sequence: TGTGCCAGCAGTTACTCGGCAGACGGAGGGTTCCCTTCACCCCTCCACTTT.

The V call is TRBV20-1, the J call TRBJ2-1; 10 nucleotides line up with TRBD1. From germline, CDR1 is DFQATT and CDR2 SNEGSKA (reference sequence). V was clipped by 0 bases and J by 12 bases; unmatched bases: 5. CDR3 length: 13 amino acids. Here the CDR3 reads CSAREGTGVRQFF. The DNA for the CDR3 is TGCAGTGCTAGAGAAGGGACAGGGGTACGGCAGTTCTTC.

The chain carries TRBV29-1 and TRBJ2-3, with D perhaps being TRBD1 or TRBD2 (6 bases each). V lost 5 bases and J 2 bases, leaving 17 bases between the germline ends. The CDR3 loop spans 15 amino acids. CDR1 is SQVTM, CDR2 ANQGSEA, per germline. The chain's CDR3 is CSVRITGTSTDTQYF. The CDR3 DNA follows: TGCAGCGTTCGGATTACAGGGACTTCCACAGATACGCAGTATTTT.

This clonotype was counted a few times. The chain links TRBV28 to TRBJ2-7; perhaps TRBD2 as D (5 bases). The CDR3 has 15 residues. From germline, CDR1 is MDHEN and CDR2 SYDVKM. The CDR3 sequence: CASSPLERSSCEQYV. The CDR3 nucleotides read TGTGCCAGCAGCCCACTCGAGCGGAGCTCCTGCGAGCAGTACGTC.

This clonotype was seen repeatedly, ten times or more. The rearrangement joins TRBV10-2 to TRBJ2-1, with D perhaps matching TRBD1 or TRBD2 (5 bases each). This CDR3 has 15 amino acids. The germline CDR1 and CDR2 sequences are WSHSY and SAAADI. Trimming left V 4 bases short and J 0 bases short, with 10 bases between. The CDR3: CASSGRGSSYNEQFF. The CDR3, as DNA: TGCGCCAGCAGTGGCCGGGGCAGCTCCTACAATGAGCAGTTCTTC.

The chain uses TRBV7-3 and TRBJ2-2; 8 nucleotides match TRBD2. Germline CDR1 and CDR2: SGHTA and FQGTGA. With 5 bases clipped from V and 4 bases from J, the junction kept 6 bases outside the gene matches. This CDR3 is built from 15 residues. This CDR3 is CASSPAAGGTGELFF. CDR3 DNA: TGTGCCAGCAGCCCAGCGGCGGGGGGCACCGGGGAGCTGTTTTTT. The variable domain in full, with the rest retrieved from reference TRBV7-3 and TRBJ2-2, is GAGVSQTPSNKVTEKGKYVELRCDPISGHTALYWYRQSLGQGPEFLIYFQGTGAADDSGLPNDRFFAVRPEGSVSTLKIQRTERGDSAVYLCASSPAAGGTGELFFGEGSRLTVL.

The chain couples TRBV7-2 to TRBJ2-3; D is uncertain. The germline V gene has CDR1 SGHTA and CDR2 FQGNSA. The CDR3 contains 13 residues. Trimming took off 5 bases at V and 6 bases at J, with 12 bases between the two ends. CDR3 sequence (DNA): TGTGCCAGCAGCGCGACAAGATCGGATACGCAGTATTTT. Translated, it gives CASSATRSDTQYF.

This clonotype turned up a few times. The chain has TRBV11-2 and TRBJ2-1, with 8 bases aligning to TRBD2. The CDR3 spans 17 residues. Losses at the gene ends were 2 bases for V and 10 bases for J; bases not matched to a gene: 16. Germline values: CDR1 SGHAT, CDR2 FQNNGV. The CDR3 loop is CASSLTEWTATSVEQFF. The CDR3 nucleotides read TGTGCCAGCAGCTTAACAGAATGGACAGCGACTAGCGTCGAGCAGTTCTTC. Together with reference TRBV11-2 and TRBJ2-1, the CDR3 gives the full variable domain: EAGVAQSPRYKIIEKRQSVAFWCNPISGHATLYWYQQILGQGPKLLIQFQNNGVVDDSQLPKDRFSAERLKGVDSTLKIQPAKLEDSAVYLCASSLTEWTATSVEQFFGPGTRLTVL.

The chain carries TRBV5-6 and TRBJ2-2; D tentatively fits TRBD1 or TRBD2 (7 bases each). Germline-derived CDR1 and CDR2 are SGHDT and YYEEEE. Between the trimmed V and J ends, which lost 2 bases and 3 bases, there was a span of 11 bases. The CDR3 is made up of 15 amino acids. The DNA of the CDR3 is TGTGCCAGCAGCTTCGGGGGGACAGACACCGGGGAGCTGTTTTTT. Its translation is CASSFGGTDTGELFF. The variable domain in full, with the rest retrieved from reference TRBV5-6 and TRBJ2-2, is DAGVTQSPTHLIKTRGQQVTLRCSPKSGHDTVSWYQQALGQGPQFIFQYYEEEERQRGNFPDRFSGHQFPNYSSELNVNALLLGDSALYLCASSFGGTDTGELFFGEGSRLTVL.

This clonotype was seen a handful of times. The V gene is TRBV6-2 or TRBV6-3, the J gene TRBJ1-6; a weak D match, TRBD1 (6 bases). The ends were cut back, 7 bases at V and 5 bases at J, with 15 bases in the middle. Looked up from germline, CDR1 is MNHEY and CDR2 is SVGEGT. This CDR3 is built from 15 residues. The CDR3 nucleotides read TGTGCCAGCACTCAAGGACAGAGTAATAATTCACCCCTCCACTTT. Translating gives CASTQGQSNNSPLHF.

Comment on this clonotype: One end of the junction fails to match germline, which may point to a read error. V gene TRBV24-1 combines with J gene TRBJ1-2; 9 positions match TRBD1. CDR1 and CDR2 from the germline V gene are KGHDR and SFDVKD. The CDR3 spans 15 residues. CDR3 DNA: TGTGCCTCCAGTGATCCCACAGGGGGCAACTATGGCTACACCTTC. This encodes CASSDPTGGNYGYTF.

In this sample, this clonotype turned up many times. The genes are TRBV7-7 and TRBJ2-1, with D possibly being TRBD2 (5 bases). The V and J ends lost 0 bases and 6 bases respectively, with 9 bases between them. CDR1 is SSHAT and CDR2 is FNYEAQ in the germline V gene (reference sequence). The CDR3 spans 14 residues. The CDR3 region is CASSLAGGSNEQFF. In DNA form, the CDR3 reads TGTGCCAGCAGCTTAGCTGGCGGGTCCAATGAGCAGTTCTTC. Looking up the rest from reference TRBV7-7 and TRBJ2-1 gives the full variable domain: GAGVSQSPRYKVTKRGQDVTLRCDPISSHATLYWYQQALGQGPEFLTYFNYEAQPDKSGLPSDRFSAERPEGSISTLTIQRTEQRDSAMYRCASSLAGGSNEQFFGPGTRLTVL.

This clonotype was recorded a few times. The chain is built from TRBV6-1 and TRBJ1-3; D might be TRBD1 (5 bases). Deletions cut 6 bases from V and 0 bases from J, with 9 bases between. Germline values: CDR1 MNHNS, CDR2 SASEGT. The CDR3 consists of 14 residues. The CDR3 region is CASRDGGSGNTIYF. CDR3 nucleotide sequence: TGTGCCAGCAGGGATGGGGGCTCTGGAAACACCATATATTTT.

In this sample, this clonotype turned up a few times. The chain uses TRBV3-1 and TRBJ2-3; 7 bases fit TRBD1. V lost 0 bases and J lost 2; bases outside the gene matches: 2. The CDR3 consists of 15 residues. CDR1 and CDR2 from the germline V gene are LGHDT and YNNKEL (reference sequence). CDR3 sequence: CASSQDGTATDTQYF. The CDR3 DNA reads TGTGCCAGCAGCCAAGATGGGACAGCCACAGATACGCAGTATTTT.

V gene TRBV12-3 or TRBV12-4 combines with J gene TRBJ1-2; D unclear. Between the trimmed V and J ends, which lost 7 bases and 2 bases, there was a span of 20 bases. The CDR3 has 16 residues. CDR3 coding DNA: TGTGCCAGCACTCAGCATCTGGCAGCAAACAACTATGGCTACACCTTC. Protein: CASTQHLAANNYGYTF.

This clonotype turned up a few times. This chain joins TRBV27 and TRBJ2-1; D remains unclear. Trimming took off 3 bases at V and 2 bases at J, with 11 bases between the two ends. The CDR3 loop spans 15 amino acids. Germline assignment: CDR1 MNHEY and CDR2 SMNVEV (reference sequence). DNA for the CDR3: TGTGCCAGCAGTTTTTCAGATCCAACCTACAATGAGCAGTTCTTC. Protein: CASSFSDPTYNEQFF.

The chain links TRBV6-1 to TRBJ2-3; no clear D. In germline, CDR1 is MNHNS, CDR2 SASEGT. The germline V and J ends were trimmed by 4 bases and 6 bases, with 11 bases remaining between them. The CDR3 is made up of 13 amino acids. CDR3 sequence (DNA): TGTGCCAGCAGTGGGGGTAGGAGCGATACGCAGTATTTT. This codes for CASSGGRSDTQYF.

This clonotype was observed a handful of times. The chain has TRBV10-3 and TRBJ2-3; 9 bases are shared with TRBD2. CDR3 length: 15 amino acids. CDR1 and CDR2 (germline): ENHRY, SYGVKD. CDR3 in amino acids: CAIGVAGDLTDTQYF. Here the CDR3 DNA reads TGTGCTATCGGGGTAGCGGGGGACCTCACAGATACGCAGTATTTT.

This clonotype was found many times. This chain uses TRBV12-3 or TRBV12-4 with TRBJ2-4, with TRBD1 as a possible D gene (5 bases). This CDR3 comprises 16 residues. V lost 1 base and J 0 bases, leaving 10 bases between the germline ends. The DNA for the CDR3 is TGTGCCAGCAGTTTAGTCGAGACAGTAGCCAAAAACATTCAGTACTTC. It yields the protein CASSLVETVAKNIQYF.

The CDR3 DNA follows: TGTGCCAGCAGTGACCCAGCCGGGGCCATTGAGACTGAAGCTTTCTTT. It encodes CASSDPAGAIETEAFF. The gene calls are TRBV6-4 and TRBJ1-1; possible D gene TRBD1, 5 bases. V lost 2 bases, J lost 5 bases, and 18 bases lay in between. The CDR3 totals 16 residues. CDR1 is MRHNA and CDR2 is SNTAGT in the germline V gene.

This chain's CDR3 is CASRTNNLRSGGELFF. The CDR3 DNA follows: TGTGCCAGCAGGACTAACAACCTTCGGAGTGGCGGGGAGCTGTTTTTT. The gene calls are TRBV2 and TRBJ2-2; D perhaps matches TRBD2 (5 bases). The CDR3 has 16 amino acids. V gave up 6 bases and J gave up 7 bases, with 21 bases separating them. Per germline, CDR1 SNHLY and CDR2 FYNNEI. The complete variable domain, with remaining parts taken from reference TRBV2 and TRBJ2-2, reads EPEVTQTPSHQVTQMGQEVILRCVPISNHLYFYWYRQILGQKVEFLVSFYNNEISEKSEIFDDQFSVERPDGSNFTLKIRSTKLEDSAMYFCASRTNNLRSGGELFFGEGSRLTVL.

Many counts were recorded for this clonotype. V gene TRBV15 combines with J gene TRBJ1-5; D is unclear. This CDR3 is 18 amino acids long. Trimming took off 4 bases at V and 1 base at J, with 20 bases between the two ends. CDR1 and CDR2 (germline): LNHNV, YYDKDF (reference sequence). CDR3 DNA sequence: TGTGCCACCAGCACCGACCCCTACAGCCGCGGGAGCAATCAGCCCCAGCATTTT. It is translated as CATSTDPYSRGSNQPQHF.

This clonotype was seen many times. The V call is TRBV19, the J call TRBJ2-2; D is undetermined. Germline V lookup: CDR1 LNHDA, CDR2 SQIVND (reference sequence). The CDR3 runs 14 residues. Trimming pared 7 bases from V and 4 bases from J, leaving 13 bases between. The CDR3 is CASTRARRTGELFF. The CDR3 DNA is TGTGCCAGTACTAGGGCGAGGCGCACCGGGGAGCTGTTTTTT.

This chain uses TRBV24-1 with TRBJ2-2; D gene uncertain. The germline V gene has CDR1 KGHDR and CDR2 SFDVKD. The CDR3 is 15 amino acids. V was clipped by 3 bases and J by 4 bases, with 11 bases between them. CDR3 in DNA: TGTGCCACCAGTGATCCTTCCGGTACCACCGGGGAGCTGTTTTTT. It codes for CATSDPSGTTGELFF.

The chain recombines TRBV12-3 or TRBV12-4 with TRBJ2-1; 12 nucleotides match TRBD2. V lost 3 bases, J lost 9 bases, and 15 bases stayed unmatched. This CDR3 has 18 amino acids. The chain's CDR3 is CASSFDGGTSGLFSEQFF. In nucleotides, the CDR3 is TGTGCCAGCAGTTTCGACGGAGGGACTAGCGGGTTATTTAGTGAGCAGTTCTTC.

This clonotype was observed many times. The chain joins TRBV5-4 to TRBJ2-7, with D possibly being TRBD2 (6 bases). V was pared by 1 base and J by 7 bases, with 12 bases between. The germline CDR1 and CDR2 sequences are SGHNT and YYREEE (reference sequence). The CDR3 has 13 amino acids. The CDR3 reads CASSLWLAAEQYV. CDR3 in DNA: TGTGCCAGCAGCTTGTGGTTAGCGGCTGAGCAGTACGTC.

The J gene is TRBJ2-5, the V gene TRBV6-5; unclear D gene. Germline CDR1 reads MNHEY; CDR2 reads SVGAGI. This CDR3 region has 15 residues. The germline V and J ends were trimmed by 0 bases and 1 base, with 9 bases remaining between them. The CDR3 here is CASSYSILIQETQYF. CDR3 nucleotides: TGTGCCAGCAGTTACTCGATTCTGATCCAAGAGACCCAGTACTTC.

This clonotype was picked up many times. The chain has TRBV7-3 and TRBJ1-1; a possible D gene is TRBD1 (6 bases). V lost 5 bases, J lost 5 bases, and 15 bases lay in between. The CDR3 consists of 14 residues. In germline, CDR1 is SGHTA, CDR2 FQGTGA. The CDR3 coding sequence is TGTGCCAGCAGCGCTACAGGGTCATTAACTGAAGCTTTCTTT. This sequence encodes CASSATGSLTEAFF.

This clonotype was seen only a few times. The V and J genes are TRBV29-1 and TRBJ1-5; 8 nucleotides agree with TRBD1. V gave up 6 bases and J gave up 3 bases; unmatched junction bases: 4. Germline CDR1 SQVTM, CDR2 ANQGSEA. The CDR3 is made up of 13 amino acids. In DNA, the CDR3 is TGCAGCGTCGTGACAGGGGACAATCAGCCCCAGCATTTT. The encoded protein is CSVVTGDNQPQHF.